A single sample is the source of the 30 T cell receptor beta chains below, sequenced in a study of identical twins. From the 5' RACE reads, TCRdb called clonotypes with MiXCR, one entry per CDR3 protein. The sample lists 400,000 to 550,000 distinct CDR3 sequences, roughly an eighth occurring once. The sample also formed part of further work on yellow fever vaccine responses in identical twins.

Sequencing was done on a sample of CD4+ T cells sorted from blood. The receptor source for this set is a woman under 30 in good health.

This clonotype was found many times. The CDR3: CASKGQGYHEQYF. In DNA, the CDR3 is TGCGCCAGCAAGGGTCAGGGTTACCACGAGCAGTACTTC. This chain connects TRBV5-1 to TRBJ2-7; a weak D match, TRBD1 (5 bases). Germline V gives CDR1 SGHRS, CDR2 YFSETQ. There are 13 residues in the CDR3. The ends were cut back, 6 bases at V and 5 bases at J, with 15 bases in the middle.

This clonotype was seen a few times. The chain uses TRBV20-1 and TRBJ2-7; TRBD2 matches 10 bases. The germline V gene has CDR1 DFQATT and CDR2 SNEGSKA (reference sequence). Trimming took 3 bases from V and 3 from J; bases not matched to a gene: 11. The length of the CDR3 is 16 residues. The CDR3 DNA reads TGCAGTGCTAGCGGGCTAGCGGGGGCCAGCAACTACGAGCAGTACTTC. As protein: CSASGLAGASNYEQYF.

This clonotype was detected only a few times. V gene TRBV7-2 combines with J gene TRBJ2-3; possible D gene TRBD2, 5 bases. V lost 5 bases to trimming and J lost 4 bases, with 19 bases between them. CDR1 and CDR2 (germline): SGHTA, FQGNSA. CDR3 size: 16 residues. The CDR3 spells CASSQEVGPGADTQYF. The DNA for the CDR3 is TGTGCCAGCAGCCAGGAGGTCGGTCCTGGGGCAGATACGCAGTATTTT.

This clonotype was seen only once. CDR3 in amino acids: CASTLSGTGGRGYTF. The DNA of the CDR3 is TGTGCCAGCACCCTTTCAGGGACAGGGGGCCGTGGCTACACCTTC. J is TRBJ1-2 and V is TRBV28; 12 bases map to TRBD1. CDR3 length: 15 residues. Per germline, CDR1 MDHEN and CDR2 SYDVKM. V was pared by 7 bases and J by 7 bases, with 10 bases of the junction left unmatched.

This clonotype was detected a few times. V is TRBV6-5 and J is TRBJ2-2; TRBD1 agrees at 8 bases. This CDR3 spans 12 amino acids. Germline V gene sequence: CDR1 MNHEY, CDR2 SVGAGI. The V segment lost 6 bases and the J segment 6 bases; nucleotides outside the gene matches: 0. CDR3 DNA: TGTGCCAGCAGACAGGGGGCCGGGGAGCTGTTTTTT. Residues: CASRQGAGELFF.

This clonotype was observed a handful of times. This rearrangement joins TRBV10-3 to TRBJ2-7; 7 bases are a match to TRBD2. This CDR3 comprises 13 residues. Looked up from germline, CDR1 is ENHRY and CDR2 is SYGVKD. With 0 bases clipped from V and 11 bases from J, the junction kept 7 bases outside the gene matches. The CDR3 reads CAISESIVRGEYF. The CDR3, as DNA: TGTGCCATCAGTGAGTCGATAGTTCGGGGGGAGTACTTC.

This clonotype was recorded a few times. This chain links TRBV19 with TRBJ2-1; maybe TRBD2 (6 bases). Germline V gives CDR1 LNHDA, CDR2 SQIVND (reference sequence). The CDR3 covers 15 residues. V was clipped by 3 bases and J by 3 bases, with 12 bases between them. CDR3 sequence (DNA): TGTGCCAGTAGTATCGTCGGAGGGGTCTACAATGAGCAGTTCTTC. Its translation is CASSIVGGVYNEQFF. Together with reference TRBV19 and TRBJ2-1, the CDR3 gives the full variable domain: DGGITQSPKYLFRKEGQNVTLSCEQNLNHDAMYWYRQDPGQGLRLIYYSQIVNDFQKGDIAEGYSVSREKKESFPLTVTSAQKNPTAFYLCASSIVGGVYNEQFFGPGTRLTVL.

The V and J genes are TRBV2 and TRBJ2-7; tentatively, D is TRBD1 (6 bases). Per the germline V gene, CDR1 is SNHLY and CDR2 is FYNNEI. The CDR3 runs to 14 residues. The germline V and J ends were trimmed by 3 bases and 1 base, with 10 bases remaining between them. The CDR3 here is CASSDTGPSYEQYF. The DNA of the CDR3 is TGTGCCAGCAGTGACACAGGGCCATCCTACGAGCAGTACTTC.

The genes are TRBV27 and TRBJ1-2; D ambiguous. The V and J ends lost 4 bases and 4 bases respectively, with 16 bases between them. The CDR3 sequence is 15 residues long. Germline loops: CDR1 MNHEY, CDR2 SMNVEV (reference sequence). CDR3 protein: CASSSSQLNTYGYTF. CDR3 DNA: TGTGCCAGCAGTTCTTCCCAGCTTAATACCTATGGCTACACCTTC.

This clonotype was detected many times. The chain carries TRBV29-1 and TRBJ2-1; TRBD2 agrees at 9 bases. The junction had 7 bases not matched to a gene; V was cut back by 0 bases and J by 13 bases. CDR1 is SQVTM and CDR2 is ANQGSEA in the germline V gene. There are 13 residues in the CDR3. The CDR3 here is CSVEDRREGRQFF. For the CDR3, the DNA is TGCAGCGTTGAAGATCGGCGGGAGGGCCGCCAGTTCTTC.

The V gene is TRBV20-1, the J gene TRBJ2-7; either TRBD1 or TRBD2 may supply D (5 bases each). Trimming pared 6 bases from V and 4 bases from J, leaving 22 bases between. The CDR3 is 15 residues long. Germline V lookup: CDR1 DFQATT, CDR2 SNEGSKA (reference sequence). The CDR3, as DNA: TGCAGTGCCCAAGAAAGAAGGGACGCTTCTTACGAGCAGTACTTC. Protein: CSAQERRDASYEQYF.

This clonotype was detected ten times or more. This chain joins TRBV18 and TRBJ2-3; D unresolved. This CDR3 is built from 13 residues. CDR1 KGHSH and CDR2 LQKENI come from the germline V gene. The ends were cut back, 3 bases at V and 6 bases at J, with 10 bases in the middle. The chain's CDR3 is CASSPGRIDTQYF. CDR3 in DNA: TGTGCCAGCTCACCGGGTAGGATCGATACGCAGTATTTT.

The chain combines TRBV24-1 with TRBJ2-7; TRBD2 is a possible D gene (5 bases). Between the trimmed V and J ends, which lost 1 base and 8 bases, there was a span of 11 bases. The CDR3 spans 13 residues. Germline CDR1 and CDR2: KGHDR and SFDVKD. CDR3 DNA: TGTGCCACCAGTGATTTTCTGACGGGGAAGCAGTACTTC. Protein sequence: CATSDFLTGKQYF.

The rearrangement joins TRBV9 to TRBJ2-2, with no clear D. Trimming shortened V by 4 bases and J by 6 bases, and 13 bases separated the two germline ends. CDR3 size: 14 residues. Germline CDR1 and CDR2: SGDLS and YYNGEE. The CDR3 DNA follows: TGTGCCAGCAGCTCCACAATAGTATCCGGGGAGCTGTTTTTT. Its translation: CASSSTIVSGELFF.

This clonotype was picked up a small number of times. The chain joins TRBV7-2 to TRBJ2-1; 7 nucleotides align to TRBD1. V was pared by 3 bases and J by 5 bases, with 7 bases of the junction left unmatched. CDR3 length: 15 amino acids. The germline V gene encodes CDR1 SGHTA and CDR2 FQGNSA. The CDR3 coding sequence is TGTGCCAGCAGCTTGCGGACAGGTACAAACAATGAGCAGTTCTTC. This codes for CASSLRTGTNNEQFF.

The chain is built from TRBV15 and TRBJ1-2, with 8 positions matching TRBD1. Looked up from germline, CDR1 is LNHNV and CDR2 is YYDKDF (reference sequence). V lost 3 bases to trimming and J lost 3 bases; unmatched junction nucleotides: 0. This CDR3 comprises 13 residues. CDR3 in amino acids: CATSRDRDYGYTF. CDR3 nucleotide sequence: TGTGCCACCAGCAGGGACAGGGACTATGGCTACACCTTC.

The chain links TRBV6-5 to TRBJ2-6; D gene unclear. The V end was cut by 2 bases, the J end by 0 bases, with 8 bases between. CDR1 is MNHEY and CDR2 is SVGAGI in the germline V gene. The CDR3 consists of 16 residues. The CDR3 DNA is TGTGCCAGCAGTTACAAACGGAGCTCTGGGGCCAACGTCCTGACTTTC. Translating gives CASSYKRSSGANVLTF.

The chain joins TRBV7-3 to TRBJ1-1; 12 positions agree with TRBD1. This CDR3 spans 16 amino acids. The germline V gene has CDR1 SGHTA and CDR2 FQGTGA. Trimming at V came to 6 bases and at J to 1 base, leaving 6 bases not matched to a gene. This CDR3 is CASRDRDRGQNTEAFF. Written as DNA, the CDR3 is TGTGCCAGCAGAGACAGGGACAGGGGGCAGAACACTGAAGCTTTCTTT. The full variable domain, completed using reference TRBV7-3 and TRBJ1-1, is GAGVSQTPSNKVTEKGKYVELRCDPISGHTALYWYRQSLGQGPEFLIYFQGTGAADDSGLPNDRFFAVRPEGSVSTLKIQRTERGDSAVYLCASRDRDRGQNTEAFFGQGTRLTVV.

The chain recombines TRBV5-1 with TRBJ2-2; perhaps D is TRBD1 or TRBD2 (5 bases each). The CDR3 loop spans 12 amino acids. In germline, CDR1 is SGHRS, CDR2 YFSETQ. With 2 bases removed from V and 11 bases from J, the gap between germline ends came to 10 bases. In DNA form, the CDR3 reads TGCGCCAGCAGCTTAGGGGAGCCCGAGCTGTTTTTT. Residues: CASSLGEPELFF.

This clonotype was detected a few times. The rearrangement links TRBV20-1 to TRBJ2-5, with 12 bases matching TRBD2. CDR1 and CDR2 (germline): DFQATT, SNEGSKA (reference sequence). The CDR3 sequence is 15 residues long. V gave up 6 bases and J gave up 2 bases; unmatched junction bases: 7. CDR3 sequence (DNA): TGCAGTGCGCAGACTAGCGGGAGAAAACAAGAGACCCAGTACTTC. Translated: CSAQTSGRKQETQYF.

This clonotype was seen many times. The chain links TRBV18 to TRBJ1-1; tentative D call: TRBD1 (6 bases). The CDR3 covers 14 residues. Trimming pared 4 bases from V and 1 base from J, leaving 10 bases between. Germline V CDR1 and CDR2: KGHSH, LQKENI. CDR3 protein: CASSRDTSNTEAFF. The CDR3 nucleotides read TGTGCCAGCTCACGGGACACATCGAACACTGAAGCTTTCTTT. The full variable domain, in which reference TRBV18 and TRBJ1-1 provide the parts outside the CDR3, is NAGVMQNPRHLVRRRGQEARLRCSPMKGHSHVYWYRQLPEEGLKFMVYLQKENIIDESGMPKERFSAEFPKEGPSILRIQQVVRGDSAAYFCASSRDTSNTEAFFGQGTRLTVV.

The chain recombines TRBV6-1 with TRBJ1-4, with a possible D match to TRBD1 (5 bases). Per germline, CDR1 MNHNS and CDR2 SASEGT. With 8 bases removed from V and 0 bases from J, the gap between germline ends came to 13 bases. CDR3 length equals 15 residues. CDR3 in DNA: TGTGCCAGCGGAGGGGCAGGAGCAACTAATGAAAAACTGTTTTTT. As protein: CASGGAGATNEKLFF.

The chain uses TRBV18 and TRBJ2-1; TRBD2 aligns across 7 bases. This CDR3 has 15 amino acids. Per the germline V gene, CDR1 is KGHSH and CDR2 is LQKENI. The V segment lost 4 bases and the J segment 10 bases; nucleotides outside the gene matches: 13. The CDR3 coding sequence is TGTGCCAGCTCACTTGGCCCGGGAGGAACGTTAGAGCAGTTCTTC. Protein sequence: CASSLGPGGTLEQFF.

The gene calls are TRBV12-3 or TRBV12-4 and TRBJ1-5; TRBD1 matches 10 bases. The CDR3 runs 15 residues. Germline trimming cut 3 bases from V and 6 bases from J; bases unmatched to any gene: 5. The CDR3 bases are TGTGCCAGCAGTTTCTGGACAGGGGGACCTCAGCCCCAGCATTTT. Residues: CASSFWTGGPQPQHF.

Ten or more counts support this clonotype. The V gene is TRBV20-1, the J gene TRBJ2-7, with D possibly being TRBD2 (5 bases). V was clipped by 7 bases and J by 2 bases, with 15 bases between them. The CDR3 covers 13 residues. Looked up from germline, CDR1 is DFQATT and CDR2 is SNEGSKA (reference sequence). The CDR3 here is CSGGSANTYEQYF. CDR3 nucleotides: TGCAGTGGCGGGTCGGCGAATACCTACGAGCAGTACTTC.

The V call is TRBV20-1, the J call TRBJ2-3; 8 bases line up with TRBD2. The CDR3 is 13 amino acids. V was pared by 4 bases and J by 3 bases, with 3 bases of the junction left unmatched. Germline V gene lookup returns CDR1 DFQATT and CDR2 SNEGSKA (reference sequence). The CDR3 reads CSATGGRTDTQYF. The CDR3 DNA reads TGCAGTGCTACCGGCGGGAGGACAGATACGCAGTATTTT.

The rearrangement joins TRBV28 to TRBJ2-5; D possibly corresponds to TRBD1 (6 bases). The length of the CDR3 is 14 residues. Germline V lookup: CDR1 MDHEN, CDR2 SYDVKM. Trimming removed 3 bases at V and 2 bases at J, with 10 bases between. CDR3 amino acids: CASSFPGTQETQYF. CDR3 nucleotide sequence: TGTGCCAGCAGTTTCCCCGGGACACAAGAGACCCAGTACTTC.

The rearrangement links TRBV24-1 to TRBJ2-7; D unresolved. The CDR3 has 13 residues. Trimming left V 5 bases short and J 3 bases short, with 10 bases between. Per the germline V gene, CDR1 is KGHDR and CDR2 is SFDVKD. CDR3 DNA: TGTGCCACCAGTGTTCCAAGGAACTACGAGCAGTACTTC. Its translation: CATSVPRNYEQYF.

This clonotype has more than one count but fewer than ten. The chain is built from TRBV7-2 and TRBJ2-1, with TRBD2 matching over 9 bases. The V segment lost 4 bases and the J segment 5 bases; nucleotides outside the gene matches: 9. Germline values: CDR1 SGHTA, CDR2 FQGNSA. The CDR3 covers 16 residues. CDR3: CASSSAIAGENNEQFF. In nucleotides, the CDR3 is TGTGCCAGCAGCTCCGCTATAGCGGGGGAAAACAATGAGCAGTTCTTC.

Concerning this clonotype: A junction end diverges from the germline sequence, so it may reflect a read error. The chain is built from TRBV27 and TRBJ2-5; 9 bases line up with TRBD1. The CDR3 loop spans 13 amino acids. Germline-derived CDR1 and CDR2 are MNHEY and SMNVEV (reference sequence). CDR3 in amino acids: CASSPTTGQGWNF. The CDR3 DNA is TGTGCCAGCAGTCCAACGACGGGACAGGGCTGGAACTTC.